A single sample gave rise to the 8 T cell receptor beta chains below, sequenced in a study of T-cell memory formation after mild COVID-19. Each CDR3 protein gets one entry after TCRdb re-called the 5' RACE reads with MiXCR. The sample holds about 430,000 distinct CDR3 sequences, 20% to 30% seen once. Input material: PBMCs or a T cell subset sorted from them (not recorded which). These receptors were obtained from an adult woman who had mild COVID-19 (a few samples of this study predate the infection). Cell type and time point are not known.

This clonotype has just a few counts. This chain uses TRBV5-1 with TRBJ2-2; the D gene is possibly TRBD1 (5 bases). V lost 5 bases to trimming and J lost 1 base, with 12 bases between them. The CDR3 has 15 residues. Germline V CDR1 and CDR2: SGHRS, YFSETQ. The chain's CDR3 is CASRQGFENTGELFF. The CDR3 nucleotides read TGCGCCAGCAGGCAGGGCTTTGAGAACACCGGGGAGCTGTTTTTT.

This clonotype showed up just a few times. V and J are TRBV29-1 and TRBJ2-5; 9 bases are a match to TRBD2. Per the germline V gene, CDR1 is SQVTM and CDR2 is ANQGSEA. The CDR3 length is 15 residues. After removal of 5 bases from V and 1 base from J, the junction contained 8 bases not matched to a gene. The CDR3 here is CSVSPSGVPQETQYF. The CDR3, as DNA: TGCAGCGTTAGTCCTAGCGGGGTCCCCCAAGAGACCCAGTACTTC.

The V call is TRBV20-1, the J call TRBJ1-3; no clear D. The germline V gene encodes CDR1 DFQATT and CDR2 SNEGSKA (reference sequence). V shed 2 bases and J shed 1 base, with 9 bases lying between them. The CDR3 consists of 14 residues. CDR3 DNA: TGCAGTGCTAGACTTGATGGTTCTGGAAACACCATATATTTT. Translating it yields CSARLDGSGNTIYF.

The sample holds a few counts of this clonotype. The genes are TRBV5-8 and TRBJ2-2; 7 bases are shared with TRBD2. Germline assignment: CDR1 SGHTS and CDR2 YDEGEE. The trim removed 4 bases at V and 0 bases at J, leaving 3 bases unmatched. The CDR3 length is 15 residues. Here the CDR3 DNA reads TGTGCCAGCAGCAAAAGCGGGGCGAACACCGGGGAGCTGTTTTTT. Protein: CASSKSGANTGELFF.

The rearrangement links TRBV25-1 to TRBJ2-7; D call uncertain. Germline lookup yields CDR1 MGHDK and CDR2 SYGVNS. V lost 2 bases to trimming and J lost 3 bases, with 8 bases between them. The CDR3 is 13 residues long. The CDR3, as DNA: TGTGCCAGCAGTGAACCCTCATACTACGAGCAGTACTTC. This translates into CASSEPSYYEQYF.

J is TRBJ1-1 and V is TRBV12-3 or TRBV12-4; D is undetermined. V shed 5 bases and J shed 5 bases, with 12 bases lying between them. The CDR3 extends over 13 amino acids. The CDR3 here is CASSPVEGTEAFF. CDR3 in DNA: TGTGCCAGCAGTCCGGTAGAAGGGACTGAAGCTTTCTTT.

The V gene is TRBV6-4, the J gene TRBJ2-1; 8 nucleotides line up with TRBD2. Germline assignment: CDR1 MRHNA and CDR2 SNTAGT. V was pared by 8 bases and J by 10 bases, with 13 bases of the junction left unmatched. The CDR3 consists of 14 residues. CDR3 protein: CASSTTGGTREQFF. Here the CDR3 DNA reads TGTGCCAGCTCCACCACCGGGGGGACTAGGGAGCAGTTCTTC.

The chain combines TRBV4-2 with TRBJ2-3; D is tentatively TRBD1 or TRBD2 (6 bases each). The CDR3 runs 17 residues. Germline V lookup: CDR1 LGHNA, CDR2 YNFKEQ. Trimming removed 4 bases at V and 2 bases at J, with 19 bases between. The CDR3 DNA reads TGTGCCAGCAGCCGCATCCCTTTGGGGGGCGACACAGATACGCAGTATTTT. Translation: CASSRIPLGGDTDTQYF.